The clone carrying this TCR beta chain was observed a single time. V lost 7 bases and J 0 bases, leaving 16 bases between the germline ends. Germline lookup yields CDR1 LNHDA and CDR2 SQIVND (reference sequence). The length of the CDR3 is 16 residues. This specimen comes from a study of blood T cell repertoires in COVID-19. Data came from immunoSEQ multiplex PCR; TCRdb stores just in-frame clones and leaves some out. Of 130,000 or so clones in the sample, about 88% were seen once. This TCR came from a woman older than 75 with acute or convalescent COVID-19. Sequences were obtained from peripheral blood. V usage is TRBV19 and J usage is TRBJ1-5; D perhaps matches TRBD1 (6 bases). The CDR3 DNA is TGTGCCAGTACTCACAGGGACCTTTATAGCAATCAGCCCCAGCATTTT. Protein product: CASTHRDLYSNQPQHF. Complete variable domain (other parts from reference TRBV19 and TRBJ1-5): DGGITQSPKYLFRKEGQNVTLSCEQNLNHDAMYWYRQDPGQGLRLIYYSQIVNDFQKGDIAEGYSVSREKKESFPLTVTSAQKNPTAFYLCASTHRDLYSNQPQHFGDGTRLSIL.